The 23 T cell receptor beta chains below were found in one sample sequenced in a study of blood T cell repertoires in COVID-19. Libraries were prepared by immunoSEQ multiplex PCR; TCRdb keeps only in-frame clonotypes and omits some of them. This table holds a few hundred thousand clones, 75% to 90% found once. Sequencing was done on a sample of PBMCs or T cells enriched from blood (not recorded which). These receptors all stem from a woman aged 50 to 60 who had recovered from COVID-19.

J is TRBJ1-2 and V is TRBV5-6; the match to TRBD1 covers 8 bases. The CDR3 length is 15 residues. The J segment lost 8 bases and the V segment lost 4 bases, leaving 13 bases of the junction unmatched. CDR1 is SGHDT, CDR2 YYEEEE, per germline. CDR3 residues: CASSTLTGVVYGYTF. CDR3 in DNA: TGTGCCAGCAGCACGCTGACAGGGGTAGTCTACGGCTACACCTTC.

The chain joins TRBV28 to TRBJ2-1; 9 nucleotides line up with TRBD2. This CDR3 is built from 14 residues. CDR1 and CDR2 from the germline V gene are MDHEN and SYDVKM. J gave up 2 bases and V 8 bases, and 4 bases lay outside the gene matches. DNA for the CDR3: TGTGCCAGCTCCAGACTAGCGGCCTACAATGAGCAGTTCTTC. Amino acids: CASSRLAAYNEQFF.

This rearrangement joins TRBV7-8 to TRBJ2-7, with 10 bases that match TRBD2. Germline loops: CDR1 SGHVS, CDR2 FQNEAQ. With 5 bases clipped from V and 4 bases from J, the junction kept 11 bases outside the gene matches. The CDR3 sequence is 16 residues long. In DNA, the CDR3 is TGTGCCAGCAGCAAAATACTAGCGGGATCCTCTTACGAGCAGTACTTC. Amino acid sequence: CASSKILAGSSYEQYF. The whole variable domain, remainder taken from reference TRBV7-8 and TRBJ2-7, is GAGVSQSPRYKVAKRGQDVALRCDPISGHVSLFWYQQALGQGPEFLTYFQNEAQLDKSGLPSDRFFAERPEGSVSTLKIQRTQQEDSAVYLCASSKILAGSSYEQYFGPGTRLTVT.

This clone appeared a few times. CDR3 in amino acids: CASRASPGTGGFDEQFF. The CDR3 DNA follows: TGTGCCAGCAGGGCTAGCCCCGGGACTGGGGGTTTCGATGAGCAGTTCTTC. The chain carries TRBV2 and TRBJ2-1; weak D call: TRBD2 (6 bases). Germline-derived CDR1 and CDR2 are SNHLY and FYNNEI. CDR3 length equals 17 residues. V was trimmed by 6 bases and J by 8 bases, leaving 26 bases between them.

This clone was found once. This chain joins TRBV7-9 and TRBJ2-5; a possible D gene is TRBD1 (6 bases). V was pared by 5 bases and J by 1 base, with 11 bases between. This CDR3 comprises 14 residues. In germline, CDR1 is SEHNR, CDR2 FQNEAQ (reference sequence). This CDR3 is CASSPPGAQETQYF. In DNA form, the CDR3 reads TGTGCCAGCAGCCCACCAGGGGCCCAAGAGACCCAGTACTTC.

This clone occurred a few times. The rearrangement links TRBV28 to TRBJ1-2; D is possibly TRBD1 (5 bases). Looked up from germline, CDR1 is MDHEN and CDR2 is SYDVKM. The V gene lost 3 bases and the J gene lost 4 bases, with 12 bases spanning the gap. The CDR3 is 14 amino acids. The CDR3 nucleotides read TGTGCCAGCAGTTTCATGGGGGGAGGCTATGGCTACACCTTC. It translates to CASSFMGGGYGYTF.

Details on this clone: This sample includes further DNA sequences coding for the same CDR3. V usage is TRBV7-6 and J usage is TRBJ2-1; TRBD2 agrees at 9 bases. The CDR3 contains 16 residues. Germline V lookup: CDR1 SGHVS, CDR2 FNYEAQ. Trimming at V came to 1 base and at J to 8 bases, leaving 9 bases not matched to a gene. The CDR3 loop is CASSLGGGRALDEQFF. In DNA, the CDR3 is TGTGCCAGCAGCTTAGGGGGCGGGAGGGCCTTGGATGAGCAGTTCTTC.

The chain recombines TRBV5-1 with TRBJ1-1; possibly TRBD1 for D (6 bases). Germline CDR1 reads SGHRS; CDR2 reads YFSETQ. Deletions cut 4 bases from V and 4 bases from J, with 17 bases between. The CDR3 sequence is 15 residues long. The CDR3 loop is CASSPIVGAPTEAFF. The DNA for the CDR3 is TGCGCCAGCAGCCCGATTGTGGGGGCGCCCACTGAAGCTTTCTTT.

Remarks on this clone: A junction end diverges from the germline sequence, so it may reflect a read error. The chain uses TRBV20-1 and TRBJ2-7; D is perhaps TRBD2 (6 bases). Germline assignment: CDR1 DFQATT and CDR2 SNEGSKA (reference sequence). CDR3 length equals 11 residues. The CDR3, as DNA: TGCAGTGCTAGAGATGGTAGGGACTCTAACTTC. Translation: CSARDGRDSNF.

Written as DNA, the CDR3 is TGTGCCTGGTCTACGGGAGTTTACGAGCAGTACTTC. Translation gives CAWSTGVYEQYF. The chain couples TRBV30 to TRBJ2-7; D perhaps matches TRBD2 (6 bases). Trimming pared 5 bases from V and 4 bases from J, leaving 12 bases between. Germline assignment: CDR1 GTSNPN and CDR2 SVGIG (reference sequence). The CDR3 covers 12 residues.

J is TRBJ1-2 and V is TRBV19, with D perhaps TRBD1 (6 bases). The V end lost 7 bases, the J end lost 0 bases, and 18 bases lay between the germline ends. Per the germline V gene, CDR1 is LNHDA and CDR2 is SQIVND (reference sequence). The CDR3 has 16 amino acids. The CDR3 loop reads CASTARRGGTNYGYTF. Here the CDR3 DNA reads TGTGCCAGTACCGCCCGGAGGGGGGGAACTAACTATGGCTACACCTTC.

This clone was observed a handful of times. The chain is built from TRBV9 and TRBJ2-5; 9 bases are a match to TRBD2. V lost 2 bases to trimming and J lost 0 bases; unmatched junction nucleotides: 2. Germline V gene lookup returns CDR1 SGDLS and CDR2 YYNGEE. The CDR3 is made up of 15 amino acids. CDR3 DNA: TGTGCCAGCAGCGTTAGCGGGAGTAACCAAGAGACCCAGTACTTC. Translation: CASSVSGSNQETQYF.

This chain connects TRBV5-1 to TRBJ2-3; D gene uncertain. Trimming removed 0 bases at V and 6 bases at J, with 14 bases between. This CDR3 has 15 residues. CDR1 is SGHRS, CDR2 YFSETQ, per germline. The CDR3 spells CASSLVGARVDTQYF. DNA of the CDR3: TGCGCCAGCAGCTTGGTTGGTGCCCGCGTGGATACGCAGTATTTT. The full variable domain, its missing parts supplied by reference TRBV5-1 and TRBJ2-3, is KAGVTQTPRYLIKTRGQQVTLSCSPISGHRSVSWYQQTPGQGLQFLFEYFSETQRNKGNFPGRFSGRQFSNSRSEMNVSTLELGDSALYLCASSLVGARVDTQYFGPGTRLTVL.

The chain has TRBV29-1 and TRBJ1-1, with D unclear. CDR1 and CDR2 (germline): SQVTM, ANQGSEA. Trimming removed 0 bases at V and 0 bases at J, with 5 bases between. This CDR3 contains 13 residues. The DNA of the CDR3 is TGCAGCGTTGAAGAAACAATGAACACTGAAGCTTTCTTT. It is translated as CSVEETMNTEAFF.

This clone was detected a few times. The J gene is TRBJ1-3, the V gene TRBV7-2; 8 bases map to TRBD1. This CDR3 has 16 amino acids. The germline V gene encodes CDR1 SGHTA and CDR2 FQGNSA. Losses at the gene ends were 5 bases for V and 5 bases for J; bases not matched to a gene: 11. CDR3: CASSPPSGTGRNTIYF. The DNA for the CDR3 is TGTGCCAGCAGCCCCCCTTCAGGGACAGGTCGAAACACCATATATTTT.

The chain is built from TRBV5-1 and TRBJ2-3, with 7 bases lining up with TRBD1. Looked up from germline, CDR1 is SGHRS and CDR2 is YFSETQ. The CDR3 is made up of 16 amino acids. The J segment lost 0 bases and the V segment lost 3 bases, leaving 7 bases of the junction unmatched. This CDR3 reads CASSSGTVYSTDTQYF. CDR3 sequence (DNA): TGCGCCAGCAGCTCGGGGACAGTTTATAGCACAGATACGCAGTATTTT.

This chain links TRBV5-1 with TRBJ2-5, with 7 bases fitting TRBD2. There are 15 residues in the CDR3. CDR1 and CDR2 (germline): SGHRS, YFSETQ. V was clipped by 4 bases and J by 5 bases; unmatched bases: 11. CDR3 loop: CASSPPGLGGETQYF. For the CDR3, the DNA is TGCGCCAGCAGCCCCCCCGGACTAGGTGGGGAGACCCAGTACTTC.

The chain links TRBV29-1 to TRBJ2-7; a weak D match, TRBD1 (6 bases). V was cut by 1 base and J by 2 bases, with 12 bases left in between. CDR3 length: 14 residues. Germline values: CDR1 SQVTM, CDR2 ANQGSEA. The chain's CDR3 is CSVEVGTPPYEQYF. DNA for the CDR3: TGCAGCGTTGAAGTAGGGACACCACCCTACGAGCAGTACTTC.

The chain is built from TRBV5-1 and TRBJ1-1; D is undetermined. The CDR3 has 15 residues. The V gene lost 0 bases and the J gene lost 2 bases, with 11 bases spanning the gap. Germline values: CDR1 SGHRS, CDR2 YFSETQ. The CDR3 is CASSLEPHINTEAFF. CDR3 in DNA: TGCGCCAGCAGCTTGGAGCCGCATATTAACACTGAAGCTTTCTTT.

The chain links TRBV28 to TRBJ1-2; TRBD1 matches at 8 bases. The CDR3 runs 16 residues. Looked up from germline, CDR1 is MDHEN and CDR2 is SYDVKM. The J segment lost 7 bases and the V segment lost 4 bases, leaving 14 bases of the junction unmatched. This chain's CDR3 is CASSSPFFRGRGGYTF. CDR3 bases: TGTGCCAGCAGTTCTCCCTTTTTCAGGGGGCGAGGTGGCTACACCTTC.

CDR3 protein: CASSLTGVAGNQPQHF. Here the CDR3 DNA reads TGCGCCAGCAGCTTGACGGGAGTTGCAGGTAATCAGCCCCAGCATTTT. The V gene is TRBV5-1, the J gene TRBJ1-5; D remains ambiguous. Trimming took 1 base from V and 4 from J, leaving 15 bases between them. Germline V gene data show CDR1 as SGHRS and CDR2 as YFSETQ. The CDR3 runs 16 residues.

CDR3 coding DNA: TGTGCCAGCAGCCAAGTTAGGGGCGGGAGAAGGGATGAGCAGTTCTTC. This sequence encodes CASSQVRGGRRDEQFF. The chain carries TRBV3-1 (or the pseudogene TRBV3-2) and TRBJ2-1; 7 positions match TRBD2. There are 16 residues in the CDR3. V lost 1 base to trimming and J lost 8 bases; unmatched junction nucleotides: 11. Per the germline V gene, CDR1 is LGHDT and CDR2 is YNNKEL (reference sequence).

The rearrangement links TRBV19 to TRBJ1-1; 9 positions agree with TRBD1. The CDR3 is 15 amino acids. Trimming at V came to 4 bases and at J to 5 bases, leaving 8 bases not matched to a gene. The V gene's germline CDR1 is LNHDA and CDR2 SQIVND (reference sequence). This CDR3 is CASSTVTGGGTEAFF. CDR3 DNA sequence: TGTGCCAGTAGTACCGTCACAGGGGGCGGAACTGAAGCTTTCTTT.